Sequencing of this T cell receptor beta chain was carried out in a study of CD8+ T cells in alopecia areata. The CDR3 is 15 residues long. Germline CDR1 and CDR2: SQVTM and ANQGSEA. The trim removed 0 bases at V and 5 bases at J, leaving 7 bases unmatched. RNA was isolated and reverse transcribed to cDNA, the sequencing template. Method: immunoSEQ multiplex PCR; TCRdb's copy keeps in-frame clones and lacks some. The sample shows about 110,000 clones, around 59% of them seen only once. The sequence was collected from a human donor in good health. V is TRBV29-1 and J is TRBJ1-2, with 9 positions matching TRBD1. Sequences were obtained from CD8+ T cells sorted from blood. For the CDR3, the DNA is TGCAGCGTTGAAGATCCCGGACAGGGGATTTATGGCTACACCTTC. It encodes CSVEDPGQGIYGYTF.